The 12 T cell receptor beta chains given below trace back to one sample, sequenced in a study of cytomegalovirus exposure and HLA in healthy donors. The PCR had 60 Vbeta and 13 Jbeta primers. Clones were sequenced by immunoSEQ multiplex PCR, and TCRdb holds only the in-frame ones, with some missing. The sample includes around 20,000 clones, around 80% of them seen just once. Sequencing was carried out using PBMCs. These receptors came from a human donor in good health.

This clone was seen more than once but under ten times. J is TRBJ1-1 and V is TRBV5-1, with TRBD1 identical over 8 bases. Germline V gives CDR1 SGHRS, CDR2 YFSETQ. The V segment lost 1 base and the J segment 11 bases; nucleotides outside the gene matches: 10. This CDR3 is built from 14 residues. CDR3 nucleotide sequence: TGCGCCAGCAGCTTGAGCGGACAGGGCCCCTCCGCTTTCTTT. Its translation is CASSLSGQGPSAFF.

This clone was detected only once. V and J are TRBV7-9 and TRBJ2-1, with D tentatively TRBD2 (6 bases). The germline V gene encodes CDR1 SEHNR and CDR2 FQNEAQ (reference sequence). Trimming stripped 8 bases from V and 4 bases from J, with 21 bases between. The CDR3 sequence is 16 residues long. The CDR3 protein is CASGGPDRRGYNEQFF. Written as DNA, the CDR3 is TGTGCCAGCGGGGGTCCGGATCGTCGGGGGTACAATGAGCAGTTCTTC.

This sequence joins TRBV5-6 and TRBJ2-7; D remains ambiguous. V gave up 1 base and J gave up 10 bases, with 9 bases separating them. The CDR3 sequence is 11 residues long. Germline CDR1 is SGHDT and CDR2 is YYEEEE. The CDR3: CASSLRSRQYF. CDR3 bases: TGTGCCAGCAGCTTGCGAAGCCGCCAGTACTTC.

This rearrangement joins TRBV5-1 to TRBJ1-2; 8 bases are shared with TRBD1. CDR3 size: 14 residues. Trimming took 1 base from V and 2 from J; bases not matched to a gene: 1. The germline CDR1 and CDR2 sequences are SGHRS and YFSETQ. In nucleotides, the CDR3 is TGCGCCAGCAGCTTGACAGGGGGAAACTATGGCTACACCTTC. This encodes CASSLTGGNYGYTF.

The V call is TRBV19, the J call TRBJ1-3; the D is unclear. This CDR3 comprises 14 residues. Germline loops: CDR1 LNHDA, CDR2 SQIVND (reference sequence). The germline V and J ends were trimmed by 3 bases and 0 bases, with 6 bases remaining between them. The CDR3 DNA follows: TGTGCCAGTAGTATTTACGGCTCTGGAAACACCATATATTTT. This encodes CASSIYGSGNTIYF.

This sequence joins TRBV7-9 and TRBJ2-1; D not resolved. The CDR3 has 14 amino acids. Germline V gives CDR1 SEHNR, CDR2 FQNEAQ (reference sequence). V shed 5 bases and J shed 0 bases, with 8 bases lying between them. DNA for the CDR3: TGTGCCAGCAGCCACGTTAGCTCCTACAATGAGCAGTTCTTC. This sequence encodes CASSHVSSYNEQFF.

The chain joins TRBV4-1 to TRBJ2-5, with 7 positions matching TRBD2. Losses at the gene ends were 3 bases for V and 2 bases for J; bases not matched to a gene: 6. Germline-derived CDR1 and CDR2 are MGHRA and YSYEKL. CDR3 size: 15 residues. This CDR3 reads CASSHPTGGQETQYF. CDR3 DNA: TGCGCCAGCAGCCACCCTACGGGGGGACAAGAGACCCAGTACTTC.

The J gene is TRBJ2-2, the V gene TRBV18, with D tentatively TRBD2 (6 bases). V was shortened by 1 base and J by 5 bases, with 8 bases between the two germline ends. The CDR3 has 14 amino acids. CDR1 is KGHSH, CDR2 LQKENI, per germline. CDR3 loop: CASSPLAETGELFF. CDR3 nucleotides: TGTGCCAGCTCACCACTAGCGGAGACCGGGGAGCTGTTTTTT.

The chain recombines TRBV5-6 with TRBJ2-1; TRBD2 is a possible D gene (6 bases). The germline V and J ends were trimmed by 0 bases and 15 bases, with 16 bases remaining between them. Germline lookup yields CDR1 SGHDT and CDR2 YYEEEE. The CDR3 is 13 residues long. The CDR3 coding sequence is TGTGCCAGCAGCTTGGGGGGACTTTCTTTGATGTTCTTC. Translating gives CASSLGGLSLMFF.

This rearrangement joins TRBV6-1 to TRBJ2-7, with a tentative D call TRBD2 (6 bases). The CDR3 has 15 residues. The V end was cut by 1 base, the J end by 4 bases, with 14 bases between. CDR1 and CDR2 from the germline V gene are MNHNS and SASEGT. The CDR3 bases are TGTGCCAGCAGTGAAGTGGAGGGAGGAGGGTACGAGCAGTACTTC. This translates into CASSEVEGGGYEQYF.

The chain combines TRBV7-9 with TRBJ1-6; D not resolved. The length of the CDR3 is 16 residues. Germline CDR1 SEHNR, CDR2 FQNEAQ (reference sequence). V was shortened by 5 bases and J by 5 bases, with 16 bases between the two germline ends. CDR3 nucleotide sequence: TGTGCCAGCAGCCCCGGGAGCAGGCGGGATAATTCACCCCTCCACTTT. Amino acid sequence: CASSPGSRRDNSPLHF.

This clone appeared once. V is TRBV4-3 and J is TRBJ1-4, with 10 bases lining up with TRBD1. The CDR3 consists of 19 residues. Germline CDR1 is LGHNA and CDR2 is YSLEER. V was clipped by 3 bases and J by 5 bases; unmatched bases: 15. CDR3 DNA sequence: TGCGCCAGCAGCCACTGGGCTGGGACAGGGGAACTCAGAAATGAAAAACTGTTTTTT. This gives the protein CASSHWAGTGELRNEKLFF.